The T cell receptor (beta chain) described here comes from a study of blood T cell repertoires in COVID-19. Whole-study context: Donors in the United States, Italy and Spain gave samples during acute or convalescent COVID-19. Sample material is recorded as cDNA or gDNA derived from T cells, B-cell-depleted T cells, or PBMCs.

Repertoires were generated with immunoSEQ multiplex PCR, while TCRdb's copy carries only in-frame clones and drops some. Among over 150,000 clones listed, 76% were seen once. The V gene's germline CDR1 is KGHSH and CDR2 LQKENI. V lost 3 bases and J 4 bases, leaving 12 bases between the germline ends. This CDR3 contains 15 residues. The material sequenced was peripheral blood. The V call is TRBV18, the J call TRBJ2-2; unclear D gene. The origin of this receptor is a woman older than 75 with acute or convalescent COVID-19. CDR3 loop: CASSPPSRSTGELFF. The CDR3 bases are TGTGCCAGCTCACCGCCTTCTAGGAGCACCGGGGAGCTGTTTTTT.